This entry lists 17 T cell receptor beta chains sequenced from one sample in a study of beta chain features in type 1 diabetes (dated 2018 in TCRdb). What the work shows at the level of the full study, not this receptor alone: A moderate but significant shortening of TCRB CDR3 length was observed in type 1 diabetes patients in all four CD4+ subsets.

No cognate antigen is known for these TCRs. Library generation was performed with the immunoSEQ multiplex PCR assay. The entire isolated RNA was reverse transcribed using the High Capacity cDNA Reverse Transcription Kit, and thus expressed TCRB transcripts were sequenced. Held by TCRdb, this immuneACCESS table contains in-frame sequences only and omits some clones. Under half of the omission traces to an unresolved V gene where checked; the cause of the rest is unknown. A total of 25,000 to 30,000 clones appear in this sample, about 65% of them only once. The ten top clones hold about 2.5% of the sample. Sequencing was performed on Tregs from blood. The cell subset or site label for this specimen denotes: regulatory CD4+ T cells. These receptors were obtained from a woman in her thirties with type 1 diabetes.

The chain has TRBV10-2 and TRBJ1-1; possibly TRBD1 for D (5 bases). CDR1 and CDR2 (germline): WSHSY, SAAADI. Deletions cut 6 bases from V and 3 bases from J, with 14 bases between. The CDR3 has 14 amino acids. CDR3 in amino acids: CASRRVGEDTEAFF. The CDR3 DNA is TGCGCCAGCAGGAGAGTGGGGGAGGACACTGAAGCTTTCTTT.

The chain is built from TRBV7-9 and TRBJ2-2; D uncertain. Deletions cut 4 bases from V and 1 base from J, with 7 bases between. This CDR3 has 14 amino acids. From germline, CDR1 is SEHNR and CDR2 FQNEAQ (reference sequence). The CDR3 here is CASSSIQNTGELFF. In DNA, the CDR3 is TGTGCCAGCAGCTCCATCCAGAACACCGGGGAGCTGTTTTTT. The full variable domain, with the rest looked up from reference TRBV7-9 and TRBJ2-2, is DTGVSQNPRHKITKRGQNVTFRCDPISEHNRLYWYRQTLGQGPEFLTYFQNEAQLEKSRLLSDRFSAERPKGSFSTLEIQRTEQGDSAMYLCASSSIQNTGELFFGEGSRLTVL.

The chain couples TRBV7-9 to TRBJ2-3; 10 bases are a match to TRBD2. Germline CDR1 is SEHNR and CDR2 is FQNEAQ (reference sequence). The CDR3 covers 16 residues. Trimming removed 1 base from V and 0 bases from J; junction bases left unmatched: 1. CDR3 nucleotides: TGTGCCAGCAGCTTAGGACTAGCGGGTAGCACAGATACGCAGTATTTT. Protein: CASSLGLAGSTDTQYF.

The genes are TRBV30 and TRBJ1-5; a weak D match, TRBD1 (6 bases). The germline V gene has CDR1 GTSNPN and CDR2 SVGIG (reference sequence). V lost 0 bases and J lost 7, with 10 bases in between. The CDR3 covers 13 residues. The CDR3 loop is CAWSVQGSQPQHF. CDR3 DNA sequence: TGTGCCTGGAGTGTACAGGGCAGCCAGCCCCAGCATTTT.

CDR3 residues: CASRLRGLEGEQFF. The CDR3 region has the DNA TGTGCCAGCAGACTAAGGGGGCTAGAGGGTGAGCAGTTCTTC. The J gene is TRBJ2-1, the V gene TRBV27; 7 nucleotides line up with TRBD1. V gave up 6 bases and J gave up 9 bases; unmatched junction bases: 11. Germline V CDR1 and CDR2: MNHEY, SMNVEV (reference sequence). The CDR3 is made up of 14 amino acids.

V gene TRBV7-2 combines with J gene TRBJ2-1; TRBD2 agrees at 9 bases. This CDR3 comprises 18 residues. V lost 1 base, J lost 4 bases, and 11 bases stayed unmatched. CDR1 SGHTA and CDR2 FQGNSA come from the germline V gene. The CDR3 region is CASSLGRLRLAGYNEQFF. The CDR3 nucleotides are TGTGCCAGCAGCTTAGGTCGCTTACGGCTAGCGGGGTACAATGAGCAGTTCTTC.

A few counts support this clone. The V call is TRBV29-1, the J call TRBJ1-2; D ambiguous. V dropped 2 bases and J dropped 4 bases, with 11 bases sitting between them. Germline-derived CDR1 and CDR2 are SQVTM and ANQGSEA. The CDR3 sequence is 13 residues long. CDR3 DNA sequence: TGCAGCGTTGAAAGACTTTCCCCCTATGGCTACACCTTC. Its translation is CSVERLSPYGYTF.

This rearrangement joins TRBV6-1 to TRBJ2-2; D might be TRBD2 (5 bases). The CDR3 runs to 14 residues. CDR1 MNHNS and CDR2 SASEGT come from the germline V gene. V shed 6 bases and J shed 1 base, with 9 bases lying between them. CDR3 sequence reads: CASRRVGNTGELFF. Here the CDR3 DNA reads TGTGCCAGCAGGAGGGTGGGGAACACCGGGGAGCTGTTTTTT.

The rearrangement joins TRBV5-1 to TRBJ2-7; 13 bases align to TRBD2. V was pared by 3 bases and J by 1 base, with 10 bases of the junction left unmatched. There are 18 residues in the CDR3. Looked up from germline, CDR1 is SGHRS and CDR2 is YFSETQ. This CDR3 reads CASSSGSGLAGRSYEQYF. The CDR3 nucleotides read TGCGCCAGCAGCTCGGGGTCGGGACTAGCGGGACGATCCTACGAGCAGTACTTC.

The rearrangement uses TRBV25-1 and TRBJ2-6, with D perhaps matching TRBD2 (5 bases). Trimming removed 5 bases from V and 14 bases from J, with 16 bases in between. The CDR3 runs to 13 residues. Germline assignment: CDR1 MGHDK and CDR2 SYGVNS. CDR3 loop: CASSPEGGIFLTF. The CDR3 nucleotides are TGTGCCAGCAGTCCTGAGGGTGGAATCTTCCTGACTTTC.

CDR3 nucleotide sequence: TGCAGCGTTGACCGGACAGGGGACGGGGAGCTGTTTTTT. It codes for CSVDRTGDGELFF. The chain employs TRBV29-1 and TRBJ2-2; TRBD1 matches at 9 bases. From germline, CDR1 is SQVTM and CDR2 ANQGSEA. The CDR3 runs 13 residues. V lost 3 bases and J lost 7; bases outside the gene matches: 3.

CDR3 in amino acids: CARSGGEGSYNSPLHF. The CDR3 bases are TGTGCCAGAAGCGGAGGGGAAGGCTCCTATAATTCACCCCTCCACTTT. The chain links TRBV5-3 to TRBJ1-6, with a possible D match to TRBD1 (5 bases). TRBV5-3 is flagged as an ORF with uncertain function. V was cut by 4 bases and J by 0 bases, with 11 bases left in between. This CDR3 has 16 amino acids.

The gene calls are TRBV5-1 and TRBJ2-3, with TRBD2 matching over 7 bases. V shed 0 bases, J shed 6 bases, and the junction held 10 bases outside the gene matches. This CDR3 comprises 16 residues. The germline V gene has CDR1 SGHRS and CDR2 YFSETQ. This CDR3 reads CASSLAWAGVVDTQYF. For the CDR3, the DNA is TGCGCCAGCAGCTTGGCCTGGGCGGGAGTGGTGGATACGCAGTATTTT.

The chain recombines TRBV18 with TRBJ1-5, with 10 bases lining up with TRBD1. The CDR3 sequence is 15 residues long. The junction had 0 bases not matched to a gene; V was cut back by 2 bases and J by 2 bases. Germline V gene sequence: CDR1 KGHSH, CDR2 LQKENI. The chain's CDR3 is CASSPGTGGNQPQHF. CDR3 DNA: TGTGCCAGCTCACCAGGGACAGGGGGCAATCAGCCCCAGCATTTT.

The gene calls are TRBV6-5 and TRBJ1-1; D is possibly TRBD1 (5 bases). In germline, CDR1 is MNHEY, CDR2 SVGAGI. V shed 1 base and J shed 6 bases, with 9 bases lying between them. This CDR3 comprises 13 residues. The CDR3 bases are TGTGCCAGCAGTTACTGGCAGGGCTCTGAAGCTTTCTTT. Amino acid sequence: CASSYWQGSEAFF.

This clone came up a few times. The chain employs TRBV5-1 and TRBJ1-1; 8 bases are shared with TRBD1. Looked up from germline, CDR1 is SGHRS and CDR2 is YFSETQ. This CDR3 has 17 amino acids. The V and J ends lost 0 bases and 1 base, in that order; junction bases with no gene match: 8. CDR3 nucleotides: TGCGCCAGCAGCTTGGAATCAGGGGGCTATGGGAACACTGAAGCTTTCTTT. Amino acid sequence: CASSLESGGYGNTEAFF. Variable domain in full (rest from reference TRBV5-1 and TRBJ1-1): KAGVTQTPRYLIKTRGQQVTLSCSPISGHRSVSWYQQTPGQGLQFLFEYFSETQRNKGNFPGRFSGRQFSNSRSEMNVSTLELGDSALYLCASSLESGGYGNTEAFFGQGTRLTVV.

This chain uses TRBV29-1 with TRBJ2-7; 9 bases line up with TRBD1. The CDR3 is made up of 12 amino acids. After removal of 7 bases from V and 4 bases from J, the junction contained 5 bases not matched to a gene. The germline V gene encodes CDR1 SQVTM and CDR2 ANQGSEA. This CDR3 reads CSARDRVYEQYF. In nucleotides, the CDR3 is TGCAGCGCCCGGGACAGGGTATACGAGCAGTACTTC.